The rows below give T cell receptor beta chains drawn from one sample of a study of T cells in Graves' hyperthyroidism and ophthalmopathy. TCRdb passed the multiplex PCR reads through MiXCR, listing each CDR3 protein once. Of 650,000 to 750,000 distinct CDR3 sequences listed, about 14% are singletons. What was sequenced was blood. These receptors were obtained from a woman aged 18-29 years with Graves' hyperthyroidism. CDR3s include the opening cysteine and the closing phenylalanine or tryptophan. A D gene is named only where the DNA matches it firmly. Size values are once, few and many counts, or a class for expanded clones, and some rows have none.

clone size | J gene | D gene | V gene | CDR3 protein
- | TRBJ2-5 | - | TRBV4-1 | CASSQEVSDRSQETQYF
many | TRBJ1-1 | - | TRBV28 | CASSSPYPGGNTEAFF
many | TRBJ2-1 | - | TRBV6-2/TRBV6-3 | CASSYSIGGWENEQFF
- | TRBJ2-1 | TRBD2 | TRBV5-1 | CASSFIAGSSYNEQFF
many | TRBJ2-3 | - | TRBV9 | CASSVGRDPDTQYF
few | TRBJ2-7 | - | TRBV6-1 | CASSEGRRGEQYF
few | TRBJ2-2 | TRBD2 | TRBV7-3 | CASSSSGSGRGTGELFF
many | TRBJ2-7 | - | TRBV29-1 | CSVDKGTNTTYEQYF
many | TRBJ2-1 | TRBD2 | TRBV28 | CASSPTSGRSSYNEQFF
many | TRBJ2-5 | - | TRBV20-1 | CSGSGETETQYF
few | TRBJ2-7 | - | TRBV7-9 | CASSQAPFYEQYF
few | TRBJ2-2 | TRBD2 | TRBV29-1 | CSGRSGVGELFF
- | TRBJ2-2 | TRBD2 | TRBV24-1 | CATSGAGATGELFF
once | TRBJ1-2 | TRBD1 | TRBV3-1 | CASSQPGTGDGYGYTF
many | TRBJ2-3 | TRBD2 | TRBV7-8 | CASSSGGTAFTDTQYF
- | TRBJ2-5 | TRBD1 | TRBV10-3 | CAISGLTGEETQYF
many | TRBJ2-3 | - | TRBV6-6 | CASSYSMGRDTQYF
- | TRBJ2-7 | TRBD1 | TRBV25-1 | CASSAPDRGGYEQYF
many | TRBJ2-1 | - | TRBV7-9 | CASSFVGGGPYNEQFF
- | TRBJ2-1 | - | TRBV10-3 | CAISESGHLEQFF
few | TRBJ2-4 | TRBD1 | TRBV7-9 | CASSLAHPGQGKNIRYF
- | TRBJ2-3 | - | TRBV6-9 | CASSSQPPDTQYF
many | TRBJ1-2 | - | TRBV30 | CAWTRGILTSRDTF
- | TRBJ2-4 | - | TRBV10-2 | CASSGGTELAKNIQYF
few | TRBJ1-2 | TRBD1 | TRBV6-1 | CASSTGGNYGYTF
many | TRBJ2-7 | - | TRBV2 | CASSEQITYEQYF
many | TRBJ2-2 | TRBD1 | TRBV4-1 | CASSQPTGTGELFF
many | TRBJ2-3 | - | TRBV2 | CASEMIADTQYF
many | TRBJ1-6 | TRBD1 | TRBV11-3 | CASSARQGRALHF
- | TRBJ2-3 | - | TRBV7-3 | CASSRSMVSDTQYF
few | TRBJ1-5 | - | TRBV19 | CASRLGLRDQPQHF
few | TRBJ1-6 | - | TRBV28 | CASSLSHLRPLHF
- | TRBJ1-5 | TRBD1 | TRBV19 | CASTQTGGSNQPQHF
- | TRBJ2-1 | - | TRBV6-5 | CASSYRPTTPTNNEQFF
few | TRBJ2-1 | - | TRBV6-2/TRBV6-3 | CASSYSPVYEQFF
- | TRBJ1-3 | - | TRBV4-1 | CASSQDPSSGNTIYF
few | TRBJ1-1 | - | TRBV2 | CARKPNDGQEGEAFF
few | TRBJ2-1 | TRBD2 | TRBV16 | CASSQPALAGGPHEQFF
- | TRBJ2-3 | TRBD2 | TRBV19 | CASSIWGLAGDTDTQYF
many | TRBJ2-1 | TRBD2 | TRBV30 | CAWSGKEAGGPRDEQFF
few | TRBJ1-4 | - | TRBV20-1 | CSAIGAANEKLFF
many | TRBJ1-2 | - | TRBV10-1 | CASSVHRNYGYTF
- | TRBJ2-2 | - | TRBV27 | CAGRANAGELFF
few | TRBJ2-1 | - | TRBV7-9 | CASGPEGGRAYNEQFF
few | TRBJ2-1 | - | TRBV5-1 | CASGDSYNEQFF
many | TRBJ2-1 | - | TRBV12-3/TRBV12-4 | CASTGTSSPNEQFF
few | TRBJ2-7 | - | TRBV4-1 | CASSQDWDGGPPYEQYF
many | TRBJ1-1 | - | TRBV30 | CAWKDHSNTEAFF
many | TRBJ1-2 | - | TRBV20-1 | CSATIRRNYGYTF
- | TRBJ2-3 | TRBD2 | TRBV7-2 | CASSTGTSGFSTDTQYF
- | TRBJ2-1 | TRBD2 | TRBV9 | CASSPPAGGYYNEQFF
few | TRBJ1-1 | - | TRBV7-8 | CASSLEPEGDTEAFF
- | TRBJ2-7 | - | TRBV3-1 | CASSHPGVTYEQYF
many | TRBJ2-7 | - | TRBV12-3/TRBV12-4 | CASSKGQWQYF
few | TRBJ1-2 | - | TRBV12-3/TRBV12-4 | CASSRGGWRGYTF
many | TRBJ2-1 | TRBD2 | TRBV29-1 | CSVEQGLVSEQFF
many | TRBJ2-5 | - | TRBV5-1 | CASSFNYLQETQYF
few | TRBJ2-1 | TRBD2 | TRBV9 | CASSVWAGGLNEQFF
- | TRBJ2-1 | TRBD2 | TRBV20-1 | CSARDGAGLVHSEQFF